A selection of T cell receptor beta chains follows, all from one sample in a study of T cell responses to AZD1222 COVID-19 vaccine. Profiling relied on immunoSEQ multiplex PCR, and the TCRdb table lists in-frame clones only, not all of them. The sample lists over 100,000 clones; around 87% were seen once. The starting material was peripheral blood, obtained on day 0 of AZD1222 vaccination. These receptors originate from an adult in good health. Each CDR3 is given with its conserved first and last residue. The D gene is left open where the match is weak. Some rows have no size entry. The others give once, few or many, or a class for an expanded clone.

J gene	V gene	clone size	D gene	CDR3 protein	CDR3 DNA
TRBJ1-1	TRBV6-2/TRBV6-3	.	.	CASSFQPQGFAEAFF	TGTGCCAGCAGTTTCCAGCCTCAGGGGTTCGCTGAAGCTTTCTTT
TRBJ2-5	TRBV11-2	once	.	CASSLVASVAQETQYF	TGTGCCAGCAGCTTAGTCGCTAGTGTGGCCCAAGAGACCCAGTACTTC
TRBJ2-7	TRBV6-5	.	.	CASRSGIGAVYEQYF	TGTGCCAGCAGGAGCGGAATCGGGGCGGTATACGAGCAGTACTTC
TRBJ1-1	TRBV5-1	once	.	CASSLDLGNTEAFF	TGCGCCAGCAGCTTGGATCTGGGGAACACTGAAGCTTTCTTT
TRBJ1-5	TRBV27	once	.	CASSELGGQPQHF	TGTGCCAGCTCAGAGCTTGGAGGTCAGCCCCAGCATTTT
TRBJ2-7	TRBV18	.	.	CASSPLPLGEQYF	TGTGCCAGCTCACCACTTCCCCTAGGTGAGCAGTACTTC
TRBJ2-7	TRBV6-5	.	TRBD1	CASSRGRGYEQYF	TGTGCCAGCAGTAGGGGGCGCGGCTACGAGCAGTACTTC
TRBJ2-3	TRBV27	.	.	CASRRTGMFLDTQYF	TGTGCCAGCAGACGAACAGGGATGTTTTTAGATACGCAGTATTTT
TRBJ2-1	TRBV5-1	.	TRBD2	CASSFQGLAGGLSNEQFF	TGCGCCAGCAGCTTCCAGGGGCTAGCGGGGGGGCTTAGCAATGAGCAGTTCTTC
TRBJ1-1	TRBV15	.	.	CATSRDQVNTEAFF	TGTGCCACCAGCAGAGATCAGGTGAACACTGAAGCTTTCTTT
TRBJ1-2	TRBV2	.	.	CASSGRNYGYTF	TGTGCCAGCAGCGGCAGGAACTATGGCTACACCTTC
TRBJ2-2	TRBV21-1	.	.	CASSHQGVNTGELFF	TGTGCCAGCTCCCACCAGGGCGTAAACACCGGGGAGCTGTTTTTT
TRBJ2-2	TRBV5-1	.	TRBD1	CASSRTTQGATNTGELFF	TGCGCCAGCAGTCGGACTACCCAGGGGGCCACGAACACCGGGGAGCTGTTTTTT
TRBJ2-3	TRBV7-9	.	TRBD2	CASSSSGVSTDTQYF	TGTGCCAGCAGCTCTAGCGGGGTTAGCACAGATACGCAGTATTTT
TRBJ2-1	TRBV5-1	.	TRBD2	CASSLDGGASYNEQFF	TGCGCCAGCAGCTTGGACGGGGGGGCTTCCTACAATGAGCAGTTCTTC
TRBJ2-6	TRBV7-3	.	.	CASSPSGANVLTF	TGTGCCAGCAGCCCCTCTGGGGCCAACGTCCTGACTTTC
TRBJ1-1	TRBV7-8	.	TRBD1	CASSTRQGNTEAFF	TGTGCCAGCAGCACCCGACAGGGAAACACTGAAGCTTTCTTT
TRBJ1-1	TRBV19	.	.	CASSPPQRVATEAFF	TGTGCCAGTAGTCCACCTCAGCGAGTTGCCACTGAAGCTTTCTTT
TRBJ1-6	TRBV5-6	.	TRBD1	CASSYYRGLSSYNSPLHF	TGTGCCAGCAGCTATTACAGGGGCCTTAGCTCCTATAATTCACCCCTCCACTTT
TRBJ2-7	TRBV5-8	.	.	CASSLAVGGSYEQYF	TGTGCCAGCAGCTTGGCCGTTGGGGGCTCCTACGAGCAGTACTTC
TRBJ1-3	TRBV6-2/TRBV6-3	.	.	CASSNSLGNTIYF	TGTGCCAGCAGTAACAGCCTTGGAAACACCATATATTTT
TRBJ1-1	TRBV5-1	.	.	CASSPTGQVRTTEAFF	TGCGCCAGCAGCCCCACGGGACAAGTCCGAACCACTGAAGCTTTCTTT
TRBJ2-1	TRBV2	.	.	CASSSGLGGPNNEQFF	TGTGCCAGCAGTTCCGGACTAGGGGGCCCTAACAATGAGCAGTTCTTC
TRBJ1-2	TRBV19	.	.	CASKNGWGYTF	TGTGCCAGTAAAAATGGCTGGGGCTACACCTTC
TRBJ1-2	TRBV18	.	.	CASSDRQLNNYGYTF	TGTGCCAGCTCAGATCGACAGCTTAATAACTATGGCTACACCTTC
TRBJ1-5	TRBV19	.	.	CAAGSQPQHF	TGTGCCGCGGGTTCCCAGCCCCAGCATTTT
TRBJ2-7	TRBV5-6	.	.	CASSGNGYEQYF	TGTGCCAGCAGCGGAAATGGCTACGAGCAGTACTTC
TRBJ1-1	TRBV5-1	few	TRBD1	CASSGQGAGLNTEAFF	TGCGCCAGCAGCGGACAGGGGGCAGGATTGAACACTGAAGCTTTCTTT
TRBJ1-6	TRBV6-2/TRBV6-3	once	.	CASSYDKAPLHF	TGTGCCAGCAGTTACGACAAAGCACCCCTCCACTTT
TRBJ2-7	TRBV19	.	.	CASSPSGGSPSYEQYF	TGTGCCAGTAGTCCCTCCGGCGGTTCCCCCTCCTACGAGCAGTACTTC
TRBJ2-2	TRBV7-8	.	.	CASSPTLLTGELFF	TGTGCCAGCAGCCCGACTTTGCTCACCGGGGAGCTGTTTTTT
TRBJ1-5	TRBV7-3	.	.	CASSLTSGIGQPQHF	TGTGCCAGCAGCTTAACCTCAGGGATTGGGCAGCCCCAGCATTTT
TRBJ2-7	TRBV29-1	.	.	CSVGIRLRASLPYEQYF	TGCAGCGTTGGGATTCGACTGAGGGCTTCCCTACCCTACGAGCAGTACTTC
TRBJ2-5	TRBV28	.	TRBD1	CASSKDRPKETQYF	TGTGCCAGCAGTAAGGACAGGCCAAAGGAGACCCAGTACTTC
TRBJ2-2	TRBV9	.	TRBD2	CASSVVAGGLGELFF	TGTGCCAGCAGCGTAGTAGCGGGGGGGCTCGGGGAGCTGTTTTTT
TRBJ1-3	TRBV6-2/TRBV6-3	.	.	CASSPDGFSGNTIYF	TGTGCCAGCAGTCCCGACGGATTCTCTGGAAACACCATATATTTT
TRBJ1-5	TRBV18	few	.	CASSPPGQPQHF	TGTGCCAGCTCACCACCGGGACAGCCCCAGCATTTT
TRBJ1-1	TRBV19	.	.	CASSIDPADEMNTEAFF	TGTGCCAGTAGTATAGATCCCGCGGACGAGATGAACACTGAAGCTTTCTTT
TRBJ2-5	TRBV19	.	.	CASSARTGTTRETQYF	TGTGCCAGTAGTGCTAGGACGGGCACGACGCGGGAGACCCAGTACTTC
TRBJ2-1	TRBV7-9	.	TRBD2	CASSPTSGAYNEQFF	TGTGCCAGCAGCCCCACTAGCGGGGCCTACAATGAGCAGTTCTTC
TRBJ1-2	TRBV6-5	.	.	CASRDTIYGYTF	TGTGCCAGCAGAGACACAATCTATGGCTACACCTTC
TRBJ1-3	TRBV7-6	.	.	CASSLEGGSGNTIYF	TGTGCCAGCAGCTTGGAGGGGGGCTCTGGAAACACCATATATTTT
TRBJ2-3	TRBV7-9	.	TRBD1	CASSFDRGDTQYF	TGTGCCAGCAGCTTTGACAGGGGAGATACGCAGTATTTT
TRBJ2-5	TRBV3-1/TRBV3-2	.	.	CASSPTGQETQYF	TGTGCCAGCAGCCCGACAGGTCAAGAGACCCAGTACTTC
TRBJ1-2	TRBV19	.	.	CASSIRALPNYGYTF	TGTGCCAGTAGTATTCGGGCACTACCCAACTATGGCTACACCTTC